These 28 T cell receptor beta chains were all obtained from the same sample, sequenced in a study of T-cell reconstitution after alpha-beta-depleted transplantation in children. Construction of the TCRbeta library involved unique molecular identifiers. From the PCR reads, TCRdb called clonotypes with MiXCR, one entry per CDR3 protein. This sample has roughly 200,000 distinct CDR3 sequences, with about 6.8% found just once. The sequenced sample was PBMCs from the stem cell graft donor, obtained from the stem cell graft. The receptor source for this set is a human donor who donated a stem cell graft to a child with Wiskott-Aldrich syndrome.

This clonotype was counted between two and nine times. The chain recombines TRBV20-1 with TRBJ1-5, with a weak D call TRBD1 (6 bases). Germline V gene data show CDR1 as DFQATT and CDR2 as SNEGSKA (reference sequence). The V and J ends lost 3 bases and 7 bases respectively, with 13 bases between them. The CDR3 runs 13 residues. CDR3 sequence (DNA): TGCAGTGCTAGCGCCCCGGGGGGCCAGCCCCAGCATTTT. Its protein product is CSASAPGGQPQHF.

This clonotype has at least ten counts. The DNA is omitted, as the CDR3 cannot be located on it reliably, and the CDR3 follows TCRdb's listing. V usage is TRBV27 and J usage is TRBJ1-1; the D call of TRBD1 is as the table states it, not checked on the DNA. The CDR3 region is 18 residues in length, termini included. The germline CDR1 and CDR2 sequences are MNHEY and SMNVEV (reference sequence). CDR3 region: CASSFFWRGTGMNTEAFF.

This clonotype came up a few times. The chain uses TRBV30 and TRBJ1-2; possibly TRBD1 for D (5 bases). Trimming shortened V by 4 bases and J by 8 bases, and 14 bases separated the two germline ends. Germline values: CDR1 GTSNPN, CDR2 SVGIG (reference sequence). This CDR3 region has 12 residues. This CDR3 is CAWTPRGKGYTF. CDR3 in DNA: TGTGCCTGGACCCCTCGGGGGAAGGGCTACACCTTC.

This clonotype was counted many times. The V gene is TRBV7-2, the J gene TRBJ2-7, with 10 bases identical to TRBD2. CDR1 SGHTA and CDR2 FQGNSA come from the germline V gene. The CDR3 is made up of 15 amino acids. The J segment lost 1 base and the V segment lost 1 base, leaving 1 base of the junction unmatched. CDR3 region: CASSLEAGGSYEQYF. In DNA form, the CDR3 reads TGTGCCAGCAGCTTAGAAGCGGGGGGGTCCTACGAGCAGTACTTC.

This clonotype has a count of ten or more. The chain combines TRBV6-5 with TRBJ2-1, with 9 bases aligning to TRBD2. This CDR3 region has 18 residues. Germline V lookup: CDR1 MNHEY, CDR2 SVGAGI. Trimming removed 2 bases from V and 8 bases from J; junction bases left unmatched: 16. CDR3 amino acids: CASSYPRASGVHKDEQFF. The CDR3 DNA reads as TGTGCCAGCAGTTACCCTAGGGCTAGCGGGGTACATAAGGATGAGCAGTTCTTC.

The table lists this clonotype with many counts. The V call is TRBV3-1, the J call TRBJ2-1; perhaps TRBD2 as D (6 bases). The CDR3 runs 15 residues. V was pared by 0 bases and J by 6 bases, with 12 bases between. Germline V gives CDR1 LGHDT, CDR2 YNNKEL (reference sequence). DNA for the CDR3: TGTGCCAGCAGCCAAGACCCGCTAGCGAGCAATGAGCAGTTCTTC. Its protein product is CASSQDPLASNEQFF.

This clonotype showed up many times. The chain is built from TRBV4-1 and TRBJ1-4; maybe TRBD1 (6 bases). The CDR3 extends over 16 amino acids. From germline, CDR1 is MGHRA and CDR2 YSYEKL. The V gene lost 4 bases and the J gene lost 4 bases, with 16 bases spanning the gap. This CDR3 reads CASSLSQTGRNEKLFF. The CDR3 DNA reads TGCGCCAGCAGCCTAAGCCAGACAGGTCGTAATGAAAAACTGTTTTTT.

J is TRBJ2-7 and V is TRBV20-1; either TRBD1 or TRBD2 may supply D (5 bases each). Germline V gene data show CDR1 as DFQATT and CDR2 as SNEGSKA (reference sequence). This CDR3 has 14 residues. Trimming took 5 bases from V and 3 from J, leaving 17 bases between them. DNA of the CDR3: TGCAGTGCTCGAGGGGCTGTTGGACTCTACGAGCAGTACTTC. Translated: CSARGAVGLYEQYF.

This clonotype was found many times. V and J are TRBV5-1 and TRBJ1-4; 7 nucleotides align to TRBD1. This CDR3 spans 15 amino acids. The germline V gene has CDR1 SGHRS and CDR2 YFSETQ. J was trimmed by 6 bases and V by 0 bases; bases with no gene match: 5. In DNA, the CDR3 is TGCGCCAGCAGCTTGGTGAAGGGGGCATATGAAAAACTGTTTTTT. It codes for CASSLVKGAYEKLFF. Full variable domain (missing parts from reference TRBV5-1 and TRBJ1-4): KAGVTQTPRYLIKTRGQQVTLSCSPISGHRSVSWYQQTPGQGLQFLFEYFSETQRNKGNFPGRFSGRQFSNSRSEMNVSTLELGDSALYLCASSLVKGAYEKLFFGSGTQLSVL.

In its sample, this clonotype was seen many times. The chain has TRBV7-2 and TRBJ2-4; 7 positions match TRBD2. CDR1 and CDR2 (germline): SGHTA, FQGNSA. V shed 2 bases and J 7 bases; nucleotides not matched to a gene: 8. CDR3 length: 15 amino acids. The CDR3 DNA is TGTGCCAGCAGCTTAACGGCGGGAGAGGGTAACATTCAGTACTTC. Its translation is CASSLTAGEGNIQYF. The full variable domain, with the rest looked up from reference TRBV7-2 and TRBJ2-4, is GAGVSQSPSNKVTEKGKDVELRCDPISGHTALYWYRQSLGQGLEFLIYFQGNSAPDKSGLPSDRFSAERTGGSVSTLTIQRTQQEDSAVYLCASSLTAGEGNIQYFGAGTRLSVL.

There are many counts of this clonotype. The V and J genes are TRBV15 and TRBJ2-3; possibly TRBD1 or TRBD2 for D (6 bases each). V lost 1 base, J lost 4 bases, and 15 bases lay in between. Germline V lookup: CDR1 LNHNV, CDR2 YYDKDF (reference sequence). The CDR3 is made up of 16 amino acids. DNA for the CDR3: TGTGCCACCAGCAGAGGCGGGACAAGGTTGGCAGATACGCAGTATTTT. Amino acid sequence: CATSRGGTRLADTQYF. The entire variable domain, with the rest obtained from reference TRBV15 and TRBJ2-3, is as follows: DAMVIQNPRYQVTQFGKPVTLSCSQTLNHNVMYWYQQKSSQAPKLLFHYYDKDFNNEADTPDNFQSRRPNTSFCFLDIRSPGLGDTAMYLCATSRGGTRLADTQYFGPGTRLTVL.

This clonotype was observed many times. V is TRBV6-5 and J is TRBJ1-2; D is uncertain. The CDR3 loop spans 15 amino acids. V was trimmed by 7 bases and J by 1 base, leaving 16 bases between them. The V gene's germline CDR1 is MNHEY and CDR2 SVGAGI. CDR3 bases: TGTGCCAGCAATTTAGTGGGAGTGGGTAACTATGGCTACACCTTC. This sequence encodes CASNLVGVGNYGYTF.

This clonotype was seen repeatedly, ten times or more. The CDR3 nucleotides read TGCAGCGCCTCGGGATTCACTAATGAAAAACTGTTTTTT. Translation gives CSASGFTNEKLFF. The rearrangement links TRBV29-1 to TRBJ1-4; D not certain. Trimming took 7 bases from V and 2 from J, leaving 11 bases between them. The CDR3 extends over 13 amino acids. CDR1 and CDR2 (germline): SQVTM, ANQGSEA.

There are many counts of this clonotype. The chain carries TRBV12-3 or TRBV12-4 and TRBJ1-1; 8 bases are a match to TRBD1. The trim removed 5 bases at V and 6 bases at J, leaving 14 bases unmatched. This CDR3 has 16 amino acids. In DNA form, the CDR3 reads TGTGCCAGCAGTCGAGCCGGACAGGGACATTTCTCTGAAGCTTTCTTT. Protein: CASSRAGQGHFSEAFF.

This sequence joins TRBV30 and TRBJ2-7; D call uncertain. In germline, CDR1 is GTSNPN, CDR2 SVGIG (reference sequence). This CDR3 spans 15 amino acids. V lost 0 bases and J 1 base, leaving 13 bases between the germline ends. The chain's CDR3 is CAWSVPRLRSYEQYF. CDR3 nucleotides: TGTGCCTGGAGTGTACCCAGGTTGAGATCCTACGAGCAGTACTTC.

This clonotype was seen only a few times. J is TRBJ2-7 and V is TRBV28, with 7 bases fitting TRBD1. The V gene end was trimmed by 5 bases and the J gene end by 2 bases; junction bases not matched to a gene: 6. The germline gives CDR1 MDHEN, CDR2 SYDVKM. The CDR3 consists of 14 residues. DNA of the CDR3: TGTGCCAGCAGTCCCTTACAGGGGCCCTACGAGCAGTACTTC. This encodes CASSPLQGPYEQYF.

The rearrangement uses TRBV5-1 and TRBJ2-3; D possibly corresponds to TRBD2 (5 bases). The germline gives CDR1 SGHRS, CDR2 YFSETQ. This CDR3 is built from 15 residues. Trimming left V 7 bases short and J 0 bases short, with 15 bases between. The CDR3 is CASGSQSTSTDTQYF. In DNA form, the CDR3 reads TGCGCCAGCGGGAGCCAGAGCACTAGCACAGATACGCAGTATTTT.

There are many counts of this clonotype. The chain recombines TRBV27 with TRBJ2-1; D tentatively fits TRBD1 or TRBD2 (5 bases each). Trimming cost V 5 bases and J 1 base, with 9 bases left between them. CDR1 and CDR2 from the germline V gene are MNHEY and SMNVEV (reference sequence). The CDR3 is 14 amino acids. The CDR3 here is CASSRGTSYNEQFF. CDR3 coding DNA: TGTGCCAGCAGTAGAGGGACGTCCTACAATGAGCAGTTCTTC.

This clonotype was observed at least ten times. V usage is TRBV20-1 and J usage is TRBJ2-2; TRBD2 matches at 9 bases. Germline V gives CDR1 DFQATT, CDR2 SNEGSKA (reference sequence). The J segment lost 6 bases and the V segment lost 1 base, leaving 6 bases of the junction unmatched. This CDR3 has 15 amino acids. For the CDR3, the DNA is TGCAGTGCTAGAGCGCGGGGGGGATTCTCCGGGGAGCTGTTTTTT. Its protein is CSARARGGFSGELFF.

V is TRBV4-3 and J is TRBJ2-7; a possible D gene is TRBD2 (5 bases). The germline CDR1 and CDR2 sequences are LGHNA and YSLEER. The CDR3 has 15 residues. Trimming pared 3 bases from V and 0 bases from J, leaving 12 bases between. CDR3: CASSQMEAASYEQYF. The CDR3 DNA reads TGCGCCAGCAGCCAGATGGAGGCCGCCTCCTACGAGCAGTACTTC.

This clonotype turned up a few times. The chain links TRBV7-2 to TRBJ1-4, with D uncertain. Germline CDR1 is SGHTA and CDR2 is FQGNSA. This CDR3 region has 15 residues. Trimming left V 5 bases short and J 2 bases short, with 12 bases between. In nucleotides, the CDR3 is TGTGCCAGCAGCCCCATCCCCGCGACTAATGAAAAACTGTTTTTT. This gives the protein CASSPIPATNEKLFF.

This clonotype was found many times. In DNA, the CDR3 is TGTGCCAGCAGCATGGCCTCGCTGACAGGGAGCTCCTATAATTCACCCCTCCACTTT. This codes for CASSMASLTGSSYNSPLHF. V is TRBV5-6 and J is TRBJ1-6; 7 positions agree with TRBD1. Germline-derived CDR1 and CDR2 are SGHDT and YYEEEE. J was trimmed by 0 bases and V by 4 bases; bases with no gene match: 13. There are 19 residues in the CDR3.

This clonotype was detected many times. V gene TRBV20-1 combines with J gene TRBJ2-1; tentative D call: TRBD2 (5 bases). The germline V gene encodes CDR1 DFQATT and CDR2 SNEGSKA (reference sequence). This CDR3 has 16 amino acids. V was pared by 5 bases and J by 0 bases, with 17 bases between. This chain's CDR3 is CSAQDLSGSSYNEQFF. In DNA form, the CDR3 reads TGCAGTGCTCAGGACTTAAGCGGCAGCTCCTACAATGAGCAGTTCTTC.

This chain uses TRBV12-3 or TRBV12-4 with TRBJ1-1, with a possible D match to TRBD1 (5 bases). CDR3 size: 16 residues. The V gene lost 5 bases and the J gene lost 4 bases, with 20 bases spanning the gap. The CDR3 spells CASSPGAGRLGTEAFF. The CDR3 region has the DNA TGTGCCAGCAGTCCCGGGGCAGGGCGGTTGGGCACTGAAGCTTTCTTT.

This clonotype appeared many times. The J gene is TRBJ1-1, the V gene TRBV5-1, with a tentative D call TRBD1 (6 bases). V was clipped by 3 bases and J by 5 bases, with 14 bases between them. From germline, CDR1 is SGHRS and CDR2 YFSETQ. The CDR3 loop spans 14 amino acids. The CDR3 here is CASSWRDKETEAFF. CDR3 bases: TGCGCCAGCAGCTGGAGGGACAAGGAGACTGAAGCTTTCTTT.

This chain links TRBV25-1 with TRBJ2-5; 15 bases agree with TRBD2. V shed 3 bases and J 5 bases; nucleotides not matched to a gene: 4. Germline lookup yields CDR1 MGHDK and CDR2 SYGVNS. CDR3 length equals 16 residues. CDR3 protein: CASSDGLAGGRETQYF. Here the CDR3 DNA reads TGTGCCAGCAGTGATGGACTAGCGGGAGGGCGGGAGACCCAGTACTTC.

This clonotype appeared many times. The chain links TRBV24-1 to TRBJ2-7; D possibly corresponds to TRBD2 (5 bases). Germline V gene sequence: CDR1 KGHDR, CDR2 SFDVKD. The CDR3 sequence is 16 residues long. V gave up 4 bases and J gave up 4 bases, with 19 bases separating them. In nucleotides, the CDR3 is TGTGCCACCAGTGACCCAGGCGGGCCGAACGGATACGAGCAGTACTTC. Amino acid sequence: CATSDPGGPNGYEQYF.

In this sample, this clonotype turned up many times. For the CDR3, the DNA is TGCGCCAGCAGCTTGGAAGGGGGCGGAAACACCATATATTTT. It yields the protein CASSLEGGGNTIYF. The chain has TRBV5-1 and TRBJ1-3; 7 nucleotides match TRBD1. The CDR3 extends over 14 amino acids. Germline loops: CDR1 SGHRS, CDR2 YFSETQ. After removal of 0 bases from V and 4 bases from J, the junction contained 1 base not matched to a gene.